Below are 23 T cell receptor beta chains sequenced from a single sample in a study of blood T cell repertoires in COVID-19 (dated by TCRdb to the early 2020s). Library creation used the immunoSEQ multiplex PCR assay. TCRdb took over this immuneACCESS table, retaining in-frame rearrangements with V and J assigned. Such tables are incomplete; in checked studies, under half of the missing clones stem from an unresolved V gene, and the remainder is unexplained. The sample table holds approximately 230,000 clones, of which around 88% were seen once. The ten largest clones take up roughly 5.8% of the sample. Sample: peripheral blood. Source of these receptors: an elderly man with acute or convalescent COVID-19.

The rearrangement uses TRBV7-3 and TRBJ2-7; TRBD1 agrees at 9 bases. This CDR3 has 14 residues. The V gene's germline CDR1 is SGHTA and CDR2 FQGTGA. V gave up 5 bases and J gave up 2 bases; unmatched junction bases: 4. CDR3 amino acids: CASSVGQGPYEQYF. In nucleotides, the CDR3 is TGTGCCAGCAGCGTGGGACAGGGTCCCTACGAGCAGTACTTC.

The J gene is TRBJ2-3, the V gene TRBV2, with 9 nucleotides matching TRBD1. The CDR3 is 16 residues long. Losses at the gene ends were 8 bases for V and 8 bases for J; bases not matched to a gene: 17. CDR1 and CDR2 (germline): SNHLY, FYNNEI. The CDR3 protein is CASLISRDRAPGTQYF. The CDR3 DNA reads TGTGCCAGCCTGATCTCCCGGGACAGGGCCCCAGGTACGCAGTATTTT.

The chain carries TRBV9 and TRBJ1-1; D call uncertain. The germline V gene has CDR1 SGDLS and CDR2 YYNGEE. This CDR3 spans 13 amino acids. The V end was cut by 4 bases, the J end by 14 bases, with 21 bases between. Written as DNA, the CDR3 is TGTGCCAGCAGCCCGGAGGGCTTTTCTCCCCCATTCTTT. It codes for CASSPEGFSPPFF.

The gene calls are TRBV2 and TRBJ1-6; D gene unclear. The germline V and J ends were trimmed by 4 bases and 10 bases, with 14 bases remaining between them. The CDR3 is 14 amino acids. Germline V gene data show CDR1 as SNHLY and CDR2 as FYNNEI. CDR3 DNA sequence: TGTGCCAGCAGTGGAACCGGGAGCCCCTCACCCCTCCACTTT. As protein: CASSGTGSPSPLHF.

This clone occurred many times. The DNA of the CDR3 is TGTGCCAGCGGTACAGGGCAGGGGGGAATTACGCAGTATTTT. Translated, it gives CASGTGQGGITQYF. V usage is TRBV4-2 and J usage is TRBJ2-3, with D possibly being TRBD1 (7 bases). The CDR3 sequence is 14 residues long. The germline gives CDR1 LGHNA, CDR2 YNFKEQ. Between the trimmed V and J ends, which lost 8 bases and 8 bases, there was a span of 20 bases.

This clone was seen once. The chain uses TRBV3-1 (or the pseudogene TRBV3-2) and TRBJ2-1; no clear D. There are 18 residues in the CDR3. With 0 bases removed from V and 0 bases from J, the gap between germline ends came to 15 bases. From germline, CDR1 is LGHDT and CDR2 YNNKEL (reference sequence). The CDR3 here is CASSQDGLALSSYNEQFF. The CDR3 DNA follows: TGTGCCAGCAGCCAAGATGGGCTGGCCCTCAGCTCCTACAATGAGCAGTTCTTC.

As DNA, the CDR3 is TGTGCCAGCAGCTTCAGGAGGACTAGGAATGAGCAGTTCTTC. Translation gives CASSFRRTRNEQFF. This chain links TRBV7-2 with TRBJ2-1; 7 nucleotides line up with TRBD2. CDR1 and CDR2 (germline): SGHTA, FQGNSA. V lost 3 bases, J lost 7 bases, and 6 bases stayed unmatched. The CDR3 contains 14 residues.

The V and J genes are TRBV19 and TRBJ2-7, with 8 bases matching TRBD1. Germline CDR1 reads LNHDA; CDR2 reads SQIVND (reference sequence). The CDR3 has 12 amino acids. The trim removed 4 bases at V and 7 bases at J, leaving 3 bases unmatched. DNA of the CDR3: TGTGCCAGTAGTACCTACAGGGGGGAGCAGTACTTC. Its translation is CASSTYRGEQYF. Full variable domain (remainder filled in from reference TRBV19 and TRBJ2-7): DGGITQSPKYLFRKEGQNVTLSCEQNLNHDAMYWYRQDPGQGLRLIYYSQIVNDFQKGDIAEGYSVSREKKESFPLTVTSAQKNPTAFYLCASSTYRGEQYFGPGTRLTVT.

CDR3 sequence (DNA): TGTGCCAGCAGCCAGGCGGGACCGCGGCCCGGGGAGCTGTTTTTT. This codes for CASSQAGPRPGELFF. The chain recombines TRBV4-2 with TRBJ2-2; tentatively, D is TRBD2 (6 bases). Germline V lookup: CDR1 LGHNA, CDR2 YNFKEQ. Trimming took off 3 bases at V and 6 bases at J, with 14 bases between the two ends. The CDR3 has 15 amino acids.

The rearrangement joins TRBV3-1 (or the pseudogene TRBV3-2) to TRBJ2-3, with TRBD2 identical over 10 bases. The V gene's germline CDR1 is LGHDT and CDR2 YNNKEL (reference sequence). CDR3 length equals 17 residues. Unmatched junction bases numbered 11, after V lost 8 bases and J lost 0 bases. CDR3 sequence reads: CASARGSGGLSTDTQYF. DNA of the CDR3: TGTGCCAGCGCTAGGGGTAGCGGGGGGCTGAGCACAGATACGCAGTATTTT.

This chain connects TRBV27 to TRBJ2-7; tentatively, D is TRBD1 (6 bases). CDR1 and CDR2 from the germline V gene are MNHEY and SMNVEV (reference sequence). Trimming left V 1 base short and J 2 bases short, with 15 bases between. The CDR3 totals 16 residues. CDR3 sequence (DNA): TGTGCCAGCAGTTTATATTCCCCCGGACAGACCTACGAGCAGTACTTC. Translated: CASSLYSPGQTYEQYF.

The chain carries TRBV5-1 and TRBJ2-2; tentatively, D is TRBD1 (5 bases). Germline V gives CDR1 SGHRS, CDR2 YFSETQ. The V gene lost 0 bases and the J gene lost 1 base, with 7 bases spanning the gap. This CDR3 has 15 residues. The CDR3 DNA follows: TGCGCCAGCAGCTTGGGACAGATGAACACCGGGGAGCTGTTTTTT. Protein: CASSLGQMNTGELFF.

This clone showed up just once. The chain is built from TRBV5-1 and TRBJ2-2, with D possibly being TRBD2 (6 bases). Germline V gene sequence: CDR1 SGHRS, CDR2 YFSETQ. This CDR3 region has 15 residues. Deletions cut 2 bases from V and 1 base from J, with 9 bases between. CDR3 protein: CASSFGGRNTGELFF. In DNA, the CDR3 is TGCGCCAGCAGCTTCGGAGGGAGGAACACCGGGGAGCTGTTTTTT.

This chain uses TRBV28 with TRBJ2-2, with TRBD1 as a possible D gene (5 bases). CDR3 length: 17 amino acids. V lost 2 bases to trimming and J lost 3 bases, with 16 bases between them. The V gene's germline CDR1 is MDHEN and CDR2 SYDVKM. The CDR3 DNA sequence: TGTGCCAGCAGTTTACCCAGGGCCTCTCTGCACACCGGGGAGCTGTTTTTT. Encoded protein: CASSLPRASLHTGELFF.

This chain joins TRBV11-2 and TRBJ2-3, with 10 nucleotides matching TRBD2. There are 15 residues in the CDR3. J lost 1 base, V lost 3 bases, and 1 base had no gene match. CDR1 and CDR2 (germline): SGHAT, FQNNGV. CDR3 sequence reads: CASSFLAGGTDTQYF. The DNA of the CDR3 is TGTGCCAGCAGCTTTCTAGCGGGGGGCACAGATACGCAGTATTTT.

The rearrangement joins TRBV28 to TRBJ2-1; D might be TRBD1 (6 bases). The CDR3 is 15 residues long. Germline V gene sequence: CDR1 MDHEN, CDR2 SYDVKM. The V end lost 4 bases, the J end lost 3 bases, and 13 bases lay between the germline ends. The CDR3 DNA reads as TGTGCCAGCAGTTCCCGGGACAAGAGCTACAATGAGCAGTTCTTC. Its protein is CASSSRDKSYNEQFF.

V and J are TRBV11-1 and TRBJ2-7, with D perhaps matching TRBD1 (6 bases). This CDR3 spans 16 amino acids. V was pared by 5 bases and J by 1 base, with 18 bases between. Germline values: CDR1 SGHAT, CDR2 FQDESV (reference sequence). The CDR3 protein is CASSPRGRVSSYEQYF. The DNA of the CDR3 is TGTGCCAGCAGCCCCAGGGGCCGGGTTTCGTCCTACGAGCAGTACTTC.

The chain joins TRBV4-1 to TRBJ1-1, with a weak D call TRBD1 (5 bases). V shed 0 bases and J shed 3 bases, with 5 bases lying between them. CDR3 length equals 13 residues. Germline loops: CDR1 MGHRA, CDR2 YSYEKL. CDR3 DNA sequence: TGCGCCAGCAGCCAAGACAGGGACACTGAAGCTTTCTTT. This gives the protein CASSQDRDTEAFF.

The chain combines TRBV29-1 with TRBJ1-5, with D tentatively TRBD1 (5 bases). The CDR3 sequence is 14 residues long. CDR1 is SQVTM and CDR2 is ANQGSEA in the germline V gene. V was shortened by 6 bases and J by 2 bases, with 14 bases between the two germline ends. The CDR3: CSVAQGNGNQPQHF. CDR3 nucleotide sequence: TGCAGCGTGGCCCAGGGTAATGGCAATCAGCCCCAGCATTTT.

The chain is built from TRBV18 and TRBJ2-7; 11 bases match TRBD1. After removal of 3 bases from V and 3 bases from J, the junction contained 4 bases not matched to a gene. The CDR3 has 15 amino acids. Germline V gene lookup returns CDR1 KGHSH and CDR2 LQKENI. This chain's CDR3 is CASSPADRGLYEQYF. Written as DNA, the CDR3 is TGTGCCAGCTCACCGGCGGACAGGGGGCTCTACGAGCAGTACTTC.

The sample holds one count of this clone. The chain carries TRBV7-8 and TRBJ2-1; 8 bases line up with TRBD2. This CDR3 comprises 13 residues. The germline gives CDR1 SGHVS, CDR2 FQNEAQ. Trimming took 10 bases from V and 8 from J; bases not matched to a gene: 10. CDR3 loop: CAKGGTSGDEQFF. CDR3 in DNA: TGTGCCAAAGGGGGAACTAGCGGAGATGAGCAGTTCTTC. Full variable domain (rest looked up from reference TRBV7-8 and TRBJ2-1): GAGVSQSPRYKVAKRGQDVALRCDPISGHVSLFWYQQALGQGPEFLTYFQNEAQLDKSGLPSDRFFAERPEGSVSTLKIQRTQQEDSAVYLCAKGGTSGDEQFFGPGTRLTVL.

The chain joins TRBV7-9 to TRBJ1-2, with unresolved D. Trimming stripped 6 bases from V and 0 bases from J, with 17 bases between. CDR1 SEHNR and CDR2 FQNEAQ come from the germline V gene (reference sequence). The CDR3 extends over 16 amino acids. The CDR3 DNA is TGTGCCAGCAGTCAAGACGGCAACCTAGCTAACTATGGCTACACCTTC. It specifies CASSQDGNLANYGYTF.

The chain uses TRBV5-1 and TRBJ2-1, with a tentative D call TRBD2 (5 bases). V was shortened by 0 bases and J by 6 bases, with 13 bases between the two germline ends. CDR3 length: 15 residues. Germline CDR1 SGHRS, CDR2 YFSETQ. CDR3 sequence (DNA): TGCGCCAGCAGCTTGGTCCGGGGATCTTTCAATGAGCAGTTCTTC. It is translated as CASSLVRGSFNEQFF.